This entry concerns a single T cell receptor (beta chain). The CDR3 has 14 amino acids. CDR1 and CDR2 from the germline V gene are MNHEY and SVGAGI. The V gene end was trimmed by 5 bases and the J gene end by 6 bases; junction bases not matched to a gene: 5. This record comes from a study of T cells in localized non-small cell lung cancer. Sequenced by immunoSEQ multiplex PCR; TCRdb stores in-frame clones only, minus some. The top ten hold over 2.5% of the sample, which has tens of thousands of clones, approximately 84% seen once. The V and J genes are TRBV6-5 and TRBJ2-7; 12 bases map to TRBD2. The clonotype was recovered from a man between 40 and 70 years old with stage I lung adenocarcinoma. This specimen consisted of peripheral blood, obtained before any cancer treatment. CDR3 sequence: CASSGLAGRGEQYF. The CDR3 DNA reads TGTGCCAGCAGTGGACTAGCGGGAAGGGGCGAGCAGTACTTC.